The 32 T cell receptor beta chains below were found in one sample sequenced in a study of CD8 T cells in Susac syndrome. Reverse transcription of roughly 0.5 to 1 ug RNA was performed with random hexamers. In TCRdb, the immunoSEQ multiplex PCR reads were re-called with MiXCR into one record per CDR3 protein. Of 250,000 to 300,000 distinct CDR3 sequences listed, around nine tenths are singletons. Source material: CD8+ T cells from PBMCs. All receptors come from a human donor with multiple sclerosis.

The chain links TRBV15 to TRBJ2-7; maybe TRBD2 (6 bases). The CDR3 is made up of 16 amino acids. Trimming shortened V by 4 bases and J by 3 bases, and 19 bases separated the two germline ends. CDR1 and CDR2 (germline): LNHNV, YYDKDF (reference sequence). The CDR3 nucleotides read TGTGCCACCAGCACCACAGCAATGGAGGGGAACTACGAGCAGTACTTC. It is translated as CATSTTAMEGNYEQYF.

This clonotype was counted a few times. V gene TRBV7-9 combines with J gene TRBJ2-5, with a weak D call TRBD2 (5 bases). This CDR3 contains 15 residues. Germline CDR1 reads SEHNR; CDR2 reads FQNEAQ (reference sequence). The V end was cut by 8 bases, the J end by 3 bases, with 19 bases between. CDR3 sequence (DNA): TGTGCCAGCGAGGGCCCACCCCTCCTAAAAGAGACCCAGTACTTC. The encoded protein is CASEGPPLLKETQYF.

The chain joins TRBV7-3 to TRBJ1-1; TRBD1 might be the D (5 bases). Germline V gene lookup returns CDR1 SGHTA and CDR2 FQGTGA. With 1 base removed from V and 8 bases from J, the gap between germline ends came to 11 bases. The CDR3 is 13 residues long. The CDR3 loop reads CASSLSPGHEAFF. CDR3 DNA sequence: TGTGCCAGCAGCTTAAGTCCAGGACACGAAGCTTTCTTT.

The chain is built from TRBV29-1 and TRBJ1-5, with 10 nucleotides matching TRBD1. Per the germline V gene, CDR1 is SQVTM and CDR2 is ANQGSEA. J lost 7 bases, V lost 4 bases, and 4 bases had no gene match. CDR3 length equals 13 residues. The CDR3 coding sequence is TGCAGCGTTGGACAGGGGGCAGGGCAGCCCCAGCATTTT. It specifies CSVGQGAGQPQHF.

The chain uses TRBV20-1 and TRBJ1-5; maybe TRBD1 (6 bases). CDR1 and CDR2 from the germline V gene are DFQATT and SNEGSKA (reference sequence). V dropped 3 bases and J dropped 8 bases, with 17 bases sitting between them. The CDR3 runs to 14 residues. CDR3 in DNA: TGCAGTGCTAGGAACCGGGACAAGGTCGAGCCCCAGCATTTT. This translates into CSARNRDKVEPQHF.

The V gene is TRBV4-3, the J gene TRBJ2-1; D unresolved. Germline V gene sequence: CDR1 LGHNA, CDR2 YSLEER. The ends were cut back, 1 base at V and 4 bases at J, with 14 bases in the middle. This CDR3 has 16 amino acids. Here the CDR3 DNA reads TGCGCCAGCAGCCAAGTTTACCCGCCTGGGTACAATGAGCAGTTCTTC. As protein: CASSQVYPPGYNEQFF.

CDR3 in DNA: TGTGCCAGCAGCCGGGGACACGGACTCTCTGGGGCCAACGTCCTGACTTTC. Protein: CASSRGHGLSGANVLTF. This chain uses TRBV4-2 with TRBJ2-6, with a weak D call TRBD1 (6 bases). V lost 4 bases and J lost 0, with 13 bases in between. This CDR3 is built from 17 residues. Per the germline V gene, CDR1 is LGHNA and CDR2 is YNFKEQ.

This clonotype turned up a few times. The chain employs TRBV12-3 or TRBV12-4 and TRBJ2-7, with 9 nucleotides matching TRBD1. This CDR3 has 14 residues. V lost 7 bases, J lost 5 bases, and 9 bases stayed unmatched. CDR3 amino acids: CASIRTGDVHEQYF. The CDR3 DNA follows: TGTGCCAGCATCCGGACAGGGGACGTTCACGAGCAGTACTTC.

The CDR3 spells CASSDPPGTGRSYEQYF. The CDR3 DNA reads as TGTGCCAGCTCAGATCCCCCCGGGACAGGGCGCTCCTACGAGCAGTACTTC. The V gene is TRBV18, the J gene TRBJ2-7; 9 positions agree with TRBD1. Germline V gene lookup returns CDR1 KGHSH and CDR2 LQKENI. This CDR3 contains 17 residues. V shed 5 bases and J 0 bases; nucleotides not matched to a gene: 11.

Only one count was recorded for this clonotype. V and J are TRBV27 and TRBJ2-3, with TRBD2 identical over 10 bases. Germline CDR1 MNHEY, CDR2 SMNVEV (reference sequence). The V and J ends lost 1 base and 1 base, in that order; junction bases with no gene match: 2. The CDR3 contains 16 residues. The CDR3 protein is CASSLYLAGGTDTQYF. The CDR3 DNA reads TGTGCCAGCAGTTTATATCTAGCGGGGGGCACAGATACGCAGTATTTT.

CDR3 region: CASSPPESPYNEQFF. The CDR3 coding sequence is TGTGCCAGCAGTCCCCCAGAATCCCCCTACAATGAGCAGTTCTTC. The V and J genes are TRBV28 and TRBJ2-1, with D hard to call. The length of the CDR3 is 15 residues. Trimming stripped 5 bases from V and 2 bases from J, with 13 bases between. The germline V gene encodes CDR1 MDHEN and CDR2 SYDVKM.

The CDR3 protein is CASSQGISGINEQFF. As DNA, the CDR3 is TGCGCCAGCAGCCAAGGAATTAGCGGGATCAATGAGCAGTTCTTC. The chain carries TRBV4-3 and TRBJ2-1; 8 nucleotides match TRBD2. This CDR3 contains 15 residues. The V gene end was trimmed by 1 base and the J gene end by 6 bases; junction bases not matched to a gene: 5. Per the germline V gene, CDR1 is LGHNA and CDR2 is YSLEER.

The chain recombines TRBV12-3 or TRBV12-4 with TRBJ2-5; possible D gene TRBD2, 5 bases. V lost 3 bases, J lost 2 bases, and 16 bases lay in between. This CDR3 has 16 amino acids. The CDR3 sequence is CASSFLGETIQETQYF. The DNA for the CDR3 is TGTGCCAGCAGTTTTCTCGGGGAAACGATTCAAGAGACCCAGTACTTC.

The gene calls are TRBV14 and TRBJ2-7; 8 nucleotides line up with TRBD1. Germline values: CDR1 SGHDN, CDR2 FVKESK. V was pared by 5 bases and J by 3 bases, with 9 bases of the junction left unmatched. This CDR3 spans 15 amino acids. The CDR3 sequence is CASSEGQGYYYEQYF. The CDR3 nucleotides read TGTGCCAGCAGCGAAGGACAGGGATACTACTACGAGCAGTACTTC.

CDR3 sequence (DNA): TGTGCCAGCAGCTCCAGGGTCGGGAGGAGCAATCAGCCCCAGCATTTT. This sequence encodes CASSSRVGRSNQPQHF. The rearrangement uses TRBV3-1 and TRBJ1-5; possibly TRBD1 for D (5 bases). V shed 5 bases and J shed 1 base, with 15 bases lying between them. The CDR3 is 16 amino acids. The V gene's germline CDR1 is LGHDT and CDR2 YNNKEL (reference sequence).

J is TRBJ1-2 and V is TRBV4-1, with unresolved D. The ends were cut back, 4 bases at V and 4 bases at J, with 13 bases in the middle. The germline V gene has CDR1 MGHRA and CDR2 YSYEKL. The CDR3 totals 14 residues. The CDR3 coding sequence is TGCGCCAGCAGCCTTACCCGACGGAGCTATGGCTACACCTTC. This gives the protein CASSLTRRSYGYTF.

This rearrangement joins TRBV6-1 to TRBJ1-2; no definite D call. Germline V lookup: CDR1 MNHNS, CDR2 SASEGT. The CDR3 is 13 residues long. V was trimmed by 1 base and J by 4 bases, leaving 7 bases between them. The CDR3 sequence: CASSEGPSYGYTF. CDR3 nucleotides: TGTGCCAGCAGTGAAGGACCGAGCTATGGCTACACCTTC.

The count of this clonotype is one. V usage is TRBV27 and J usage is TRBJ1-1, with TRBD1 matching over 7 bases. The CDR3 has 16 residues. The trim removed 5 bases at V and 4 bases at J, leaving 13 bases unmatched. Looked up from germline, CDR1 is MNHEY and CDR2 is SMNVEV (reference sequence). In DNA, the CDR3 is TGTGCCAGCAGTGCACAAAACCGACAGGGTGTCACTGAAGCTTTCTTT. Encoded protein: CASSAQNRQGVTEAFF.

The rearrangement links TRBV20-1 to TRBJ2-1, with TRBD2 identical over 13 bases. Germline CDR1 reads DFQATT; CDR2 reads SNEGSKA (reference sequence). The CDR3 totals 14 residues. With V trimmed by 5 bases and J by 8 bases, 6 bases remained unmatched. The DNA of the CDR3 is TGCAGTGCTCCAGGACTAGCGGGAGCCCATGAGCAGTTCTTC. The encoded protein is CSAPGLAGAHEQFF.

The chain couples TRBV27 to TRBJ2-7; maybe TRBD2 (5 bases). V lost 6 bases to trimming and J lost 2 bases, with 14 bases between them. Per germline, CDR1 MNHEY and CDR2 SMNVEV (reference sequence). The CDR3 sequence is 14 residues long. This CDR3 is CASRERFRTYEQYF. In nucleotides, the CDR3 is TGTGCCAGCAGAGAGCGGTTTCGTACCTACGAGCAGTACTTC.

J is TRBJ2-7 and V is TRBV7-2, with 8 bases identical to TRBD2. The germline V gene encodes CDR1 SGHTA and CDR2 FQGNSA. The CDR3 loop spans 14 amino acids. The V and J ends lost 6 bases and 2 bases, in that order; junction bases with no gene match: 6. The CDR3 protein is CASRITSGAYEQYF. CDR3 bases: TGTGCCAGCAGGATTACTAGCGGCGCCTACGAGCAGTACTTC.

There are a few counts of this clonotype. The chain joins TRBV4-1 to TRBJ2-2, with a possible D match to TRBD1 (6 bases). Trimming removed 2 bases at V and 7 bases at J, with 20 bases between. From germline, CDR1 is MGHRA and CDR2 YSYEKL. The CDR3 extends over 17 amino acids. DNA for the CDR3: TGCGCCAGCAGCCAACATACAGGGTCCCTTGTTGACGGGGAGCTGTTTTTT. It translates to CASSQHTGSLVDGELFF.

The gene calls are TRBV28 and TRBJ2-3; D unclear. Between the trimmed V and J ends, which lost 6 bases and 5 bases, there was a span of 9 bases. Per germline, CDR1 MDHEN and CDR2 SYDVKM. CDR3 length: 12 residues. CDR3 bases: TGTGCCAGCAGGCTAGTTGGAGATACGCAGTATTTT. Its protein product is CASRLVGDTQYF.

The rearrangement uses TRBV19 and TRBJ2-1; no definite D call. V lost 3 bases and J lost 7, with 7 bases in between. From germline, CDR1 is LNHDA and CDR2 SQIVND (reference sequence). This CDR3 region has 12 residues. CDR3 sequence (DNA): TGTGCCAGTAGTATCTATAATAATGAGCAGTTCTTC. It is translated as CASSIYNNEQFF.

The CDR3 sequence is CASSFGDGPTYEQYF. For the CDR3, the DNA is TGCGCCAGCAGCTTTGGGGACGGGCCGACCTACGAGCAGTACTTC. The chain uses TRBV5-1 and TRBJ2-7; D is possibly TRBD1 or TRBD2 (5 bases each). CDR1 and CDR2 from the germline V gene are SGHRS and YFSETQ. CDR3 length equals 15 residues. V lost 2 bases and J 2 bases, leaving 14 bases between the germline ends.

In its sample, this clonotype was seen a few times. The chain carries TRBV30 and TRBJ2-7, with 8 nucleotides matching TRBD1. J gave up 4 bases and V 1 base, and 3 bases lay outside the gene matches. CDR3 length: 13 amino acids. The germline V gene has CDR1 GTSNPN and CDR2 SVGIG (reference sequence). As DNA, the CDR3 is TGTGCCTGGAGTGCCGGGGACAGGTACGAGCAGTACTTC. This codes for CAWSAGDRYEQYF.

The chain links TRBV28 to TRBJ1-1; D is unclear. CDR1 is MDHEN, CDR2 SYDVKM, per germline. This CDR3 contains 14 residues. Trimming cost V 5 bases and J 0 bases, with 10 bases left between them. CDR3 amino acids: CASSAIRMNTEAFF. DNA of the CDR3: TGTGCCAGCAGTGCTATTAGAATGAACACTGAAGCTTTCTTT.

CDR3 bases: TGTGCCTGGCAGGGTGAAGGGGACACCGGGGAGCTGTTTTTT. Translated: CAWQGEGDTGELFF. The V gene is TRBV30, the J gene TRBJ2-2; D may be TRBD1 (5 bases). The germline V and J ends were trimmed by 5 bases and 3 bases, with 13 bases remaining between them. This CDR3 region has 14 residues. The germline CDR1 and CDR2 sequences are GTSNPN and SVGIG (reference sequence).

The chain recombines TRBV19 with TRBJ2-7; D remains ambiguous. The CDR3 contains 12 residues. V was cut by 10 bases and J by 2 bases, with 12 bases left in between. Germline assignment: CDR1 LNHDA and CDR2 SQIVND (reference sequence). This chain's CDR3 is CATKTATYEQYF. The CDR3 DNA reads TGTGCCACCAAGACGGCAACCTACGAGCAGTACTTC.

The chain joins TRBV5-6 to TRBJ1-2; D is ambiguous. Trimming shortened V by 2 bases and J by 0 bases, and 14 bases separated the two germline ends. The CDR3 sequence is 16 residues long. The germline V gene has CDR1 SGHDT and CDR2 YYEEEE. CDR3 bases: TGTGCCAGCAGCTTCGCGAGGGCAGGTCCTAACTATGGCTACACCTTC. Its protein is CASSFARAGPNYGYTF.

The J gene is TRBJ1-5, the V gene TRBV4-1; D gene uncertain. V was pared by 2 bases and J by 0 bases, with 14 bases between. Germline V gene data show CDR1 as MGHRA and CDR2 as YSYEKL. The CDR3 has 17 residues. The CDR3 nucleotides are TGCGCCAGCAGCCAATCCGTCAGTTCTTATAGCAATCAGCCCCAGCATTTT. It encodes CASSQSVSSYSNQPQHF.

This clonotype occurred once. The V gene is TRBV20-1, the J gene TRBJ1-1; perhaps TRBD1 as D (5 bases). The germline V and J ends were trimmed by 5 bases and 3 bases, with 13 bases remaining between them. The germline gives CDR1 DFQATT, CDR2 SNEGSKA (reference sequence). This CDR3 is 13 amino acids long. In DNA form, the CDR3 reads TGCAGTGCTGGCCGGCAGGGCGACACTGAAGCTTTCTTT. Amino acids: CSAGRQGDTEAFF.